This T cell receptor (beta chain) was observed in a study of OX40 agonist ivuxolimab in advanced cancers. The study in broad terms: The costimulatory receptor OX40 (CD134) was targeted by ivuxolimab, a fully human IgG2 agonistic monoclonal antibody. Of the roughly 52 dose-escalation patients, hepatocellular carcinoma was present in roughly 19, melanoma in some 15, renal cell carcinoma in 9 and head and neck cancer in 9. Patients were allowed to have had prior anti-PD-1, anti-PD-L1 or anti-CTLA-4 therapy, and 30% to 50% of the dose-escalation patients had previously received checkpoint inhibitors. The point of sequencing TCRbeta in the periphery was to test whether ivuxolimab changed TCR sequence diversity and drove clonal T-cell expansion. Partial responses occurred in three dose-escalation patients, of whom one had hepatocellular carcinoma and two had cutaneous melanoma. Intravenous ivuxolimab was administered to patients every 2 weeks at six dose levels: 0.01, 0.1, 0.3, 1.5, 3 and 10 mg/kg. In the dose-escalation cohort, 82.7% of patients were male, and the mean age was roughly 60 years, with a range of 23 to 79. The monotherapy dose-escalation portion (N = 52 patients) of the phase I ivuxolimab trial is reported in the paper.

For this clone: It lacks a known antigen. No quality values exist for individual bases; no much larger clone is one base distant.

Patients with a history of autoimmune disease or receiving systemic immunosuppression were excluded from the trial. Peripheral blood for TCR sequencing was collected from all dose cohorts at baseline, on cycle 4 day 1, and on cycle 7 day 1. The samples were drawn from a first-in-human, open-label, multicenter phase I dose-escalation trial of ivuxolimab. Adults with locally advanced or metastatic head and neck squamous cell, hepatocellular, melanoma or renal cell carcinoma were enrolled in the trial. CD4+ and CD8+ T cells were sorted separately from peripheral blood before TCR sequencing. Paper-wide results and their limitations: At doses of 0.1 to 3.0 mg/kg, clonal expansion of both CD4+ and CD8+ T cells in blood was seen between baseline and week 6. Low levels of normalized T-cell clonal expansion were also seen in some patients who did not respond. In the 0.1-3.0 mg/kg groups, partial responders had among the lowest normalized peripheral clonal expansion, particularly in CD8+ T cells. After ivuxolimab, expanded clones were on average more numerous among CD8+ T cells than among CD4+ T cells. Antigen specificity was not determined for the clonally expanded peripheral T cells.

To sequence the TCRbeta CDR3 region, genomic DNA was isolated from the sorted cells. The immunoSEQ Assay was used for sequencing of TCRbeta CDR3 regions. This is the immuneACCESS table as TCRdb keeps it, with only in-frame sequences that have V and J called. A part of the clones is gone; compared with another copy, unresolved V genes explain less than half, and the rest is unexplained. The sample includes just over 80,000 clones, with roughly 84% observed a single time. Roughly 0.7% of the sample is taken by the ten largest. Looking up the germline V gene yields CDR1 SGHTA and CDR2 FQGNSA. A distance of 12 bases separates the germline ends of V and J, which lose 3 bases and 7 bases respectively. Inclusive of the bounding cysteine and phenylalanine, the CDR3 is 14 residues long. Only CDR3 DNA is held: 42 bases, read in frame from base 1.

This receptor was identified in an adult with an advanced solid tumor such as melanoma, head and neck, liver or kidney cancer. The rearranged segments are TRBV7-2 and TRBJ2-2, with the D assignment possibly TRBD1 or TRBD2, given 6 matching bases for each. This specimen was CD4+ or CD8+ T cells sorted from blood, taken in a trial of the OX40 agonist ivuxolimab. The nucleotide sequence reads as follows: TGTGCCAGCAGCTTCGGAGGGGGTGGCGGGGAGCTGTTTTTT. Its protein reads: CASSFGGGGGELFF. The CDR3, completed at both ends by the reference TRBV7-2 and TRBJ2-2 genes, gives the full variable domain GAGVSQSPSNKVTEKGKDVELRCDPISGHTALYWYRQSLGQGLEFLIYFQGNSAPDKSGLPSDRFSAERTGGSVSTLTIQRTQQEDSAVYLCASSFGGGGGELFFGEGSRLTVL.